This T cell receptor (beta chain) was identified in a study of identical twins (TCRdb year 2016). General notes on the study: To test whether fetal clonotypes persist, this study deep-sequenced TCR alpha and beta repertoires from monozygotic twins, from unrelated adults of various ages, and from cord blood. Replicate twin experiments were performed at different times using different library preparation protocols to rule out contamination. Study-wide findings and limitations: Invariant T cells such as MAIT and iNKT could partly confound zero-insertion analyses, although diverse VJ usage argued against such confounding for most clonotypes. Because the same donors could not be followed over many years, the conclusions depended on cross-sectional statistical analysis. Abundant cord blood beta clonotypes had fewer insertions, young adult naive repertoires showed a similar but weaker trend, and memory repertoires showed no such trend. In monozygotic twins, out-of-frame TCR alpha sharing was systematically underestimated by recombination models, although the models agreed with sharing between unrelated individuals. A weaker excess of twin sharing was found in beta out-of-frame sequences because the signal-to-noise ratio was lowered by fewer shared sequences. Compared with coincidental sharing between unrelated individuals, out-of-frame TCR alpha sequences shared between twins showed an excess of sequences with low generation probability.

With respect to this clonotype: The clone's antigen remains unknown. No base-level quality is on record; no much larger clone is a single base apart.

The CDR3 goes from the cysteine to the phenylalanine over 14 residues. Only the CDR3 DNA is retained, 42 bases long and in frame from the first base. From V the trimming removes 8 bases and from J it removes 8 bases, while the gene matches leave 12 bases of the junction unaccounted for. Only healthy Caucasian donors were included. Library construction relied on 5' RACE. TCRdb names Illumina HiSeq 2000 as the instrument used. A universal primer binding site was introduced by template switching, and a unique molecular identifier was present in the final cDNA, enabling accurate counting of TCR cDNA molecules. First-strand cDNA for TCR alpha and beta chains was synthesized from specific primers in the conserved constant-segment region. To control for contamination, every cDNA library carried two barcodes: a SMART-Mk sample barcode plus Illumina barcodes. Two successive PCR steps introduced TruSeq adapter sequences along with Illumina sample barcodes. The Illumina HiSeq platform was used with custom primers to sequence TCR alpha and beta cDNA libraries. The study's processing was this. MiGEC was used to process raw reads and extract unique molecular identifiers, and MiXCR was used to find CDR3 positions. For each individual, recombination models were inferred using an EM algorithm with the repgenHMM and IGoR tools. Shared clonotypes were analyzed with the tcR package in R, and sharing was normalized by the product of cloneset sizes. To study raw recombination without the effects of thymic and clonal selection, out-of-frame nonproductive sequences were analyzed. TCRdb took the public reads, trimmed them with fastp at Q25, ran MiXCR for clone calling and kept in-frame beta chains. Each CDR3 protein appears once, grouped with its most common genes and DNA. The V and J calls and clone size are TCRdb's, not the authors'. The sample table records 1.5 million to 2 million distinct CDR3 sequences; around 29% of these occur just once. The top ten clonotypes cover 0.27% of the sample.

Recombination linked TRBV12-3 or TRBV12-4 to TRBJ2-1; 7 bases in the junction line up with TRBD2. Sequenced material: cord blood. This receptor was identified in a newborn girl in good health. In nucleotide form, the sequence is TGTGCCAGCCGGGACCGCGGGAGTCGGGATGAGCAGTTCTTC. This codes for CASRDRGSRDEQFF.